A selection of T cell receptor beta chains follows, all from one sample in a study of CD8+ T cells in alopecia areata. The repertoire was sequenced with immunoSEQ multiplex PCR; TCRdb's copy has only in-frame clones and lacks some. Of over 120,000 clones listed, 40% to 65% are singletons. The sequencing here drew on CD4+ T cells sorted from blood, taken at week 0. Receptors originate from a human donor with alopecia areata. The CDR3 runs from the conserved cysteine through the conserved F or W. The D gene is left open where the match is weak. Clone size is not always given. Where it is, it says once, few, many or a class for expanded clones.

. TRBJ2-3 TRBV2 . TGTGCCAGCAGACCCGGGACAACTAGCACAGATACGCAGTATTTT CASRPGTTSTDTQYF
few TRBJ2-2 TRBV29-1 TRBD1 TGCAGCGTTGTGACAGGGGTAGCCGGGGAGCTGTTTTTT CSVVTGVAGELFF
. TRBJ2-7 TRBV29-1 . TGCAGCGTTACAGGGAGCTCCTACGAGCAGTACTTC CSVTGSSYEQYF
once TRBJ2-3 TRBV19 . TGTGCCAGTAGTATGGGACCGACTCTGTATTTT CASSMGPTLYF
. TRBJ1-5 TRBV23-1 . TGCGCCAGCTCTAAGGACATTAGCAATCAGCCCCAGCATTTT CASSKDISNQPQHF
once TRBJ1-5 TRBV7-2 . TGTGCCAGCAGCTTAGCCCCAGGGCGAAATCAGCCCCAGCATTTT CASSLAPGRNQPQHF
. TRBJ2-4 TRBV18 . TGTGCCAGCTCACCACCAGCTAGGTTTACCAAAAACATTCAGTACTTC CASSPPARFTKNIQYF
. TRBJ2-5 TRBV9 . TGTGCCAGCAGCGTAGAAGGTCTACTAATGTTTGAGACCCAGTACTTC CASSVEGLLMFETQYF
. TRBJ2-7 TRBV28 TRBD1 TGTGCCAGCAGTTTAAACAGGGGGTACCACGAGCAGTACTTC CASSLNRGYHEQYF
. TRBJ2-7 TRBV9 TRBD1 TGTGCCAGCAGCGTAGAGATTCGGACAGGGGGGACCTACGAGCAGTACTTC CASSVEIRTGGTYEQYF
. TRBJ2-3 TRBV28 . TGTGCCAGCAGCCGACTTACAGATACGCAGTATTTT CASSRLTDTQYF
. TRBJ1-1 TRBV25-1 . TGTGCCAGCAGCCCAGGACAGACTGAAGCTTTCTTT CASSPGQTEAFF
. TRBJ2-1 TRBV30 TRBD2 TGTGCCTGGCGAGCGGGATTCAATGAGCAGTTCTTC CAWRAGFNEQFF
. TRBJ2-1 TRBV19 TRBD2 TGTGCCAGTACCCCCGGGGGACTAGCGTTCGAGCAGTTCTTC CASTPGGLAFEQFF
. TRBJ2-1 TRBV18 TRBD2 TGTGCCAGCTCACCACTAGCGGGAGAGCTGTACAATGAGCAGTTCTTC CASSPLAGELYNEQFF
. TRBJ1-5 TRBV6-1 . TGTGCCAGCAGTTTACAGGGTATGAATCAGCCCCAGCATTTT CASSLQGMNQPQHF
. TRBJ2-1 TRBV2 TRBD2 TGTGCCAGCAGTGCTATTAGCGGGAGGAATGAGCAGTTCTTC CASSAISGRNEQFF
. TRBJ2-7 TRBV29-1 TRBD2 TGCAGCGTTGAAGGACTAGCGGGAGGGCCGGGCGAGCAGTACTTC CSVEGLAGGPGEQYF
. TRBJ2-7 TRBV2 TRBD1 TGTGCCAGCAGTAAGACAGGGGGCTCCTACGAGCAGTACTTC CASSKTGGSYEQYF
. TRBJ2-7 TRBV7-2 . TGTGCCAGCAGTTCAGGGTTCTCCTACGAGCAGTACTTC CASSSGFSYEQYF
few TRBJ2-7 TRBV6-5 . TGTGCCAGCAGTTACTCGAGGAATCGGGACGAGCAGTACTTC CASSYSRNRDEQYF
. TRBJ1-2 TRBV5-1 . TGCGCCAGCAGCTTGACGGACCCTAACTATGGCTACACCTTC CASSLTDPNYGYTF
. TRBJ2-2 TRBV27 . TGTGCCAGCAGCAAACAGTTCCAAGCGAACACCGGGGAGCTGTTTTTT CASSKQFQANTGELFF
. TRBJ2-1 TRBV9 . TGTGCCAGCAGCGTAGTGTACAGCTCCTACAATGAGCAGTTCTTC CASSVVYSSYNEQFF
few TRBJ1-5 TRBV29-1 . TGCAGCGTTGTAGTCCGGGGGAGCAATCAGCCCCAGCATTTT CSVVVRGSNQPQHF
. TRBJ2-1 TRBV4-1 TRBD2 TGCGCCAGCAGCCAAGATTTGAGCGGGAGGGTGACTGAGCAGTTCTTC CASSQDLSGRVTEQFF
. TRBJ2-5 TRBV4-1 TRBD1 TGCGCCAGCAGCCAACGAGGACAGGGCGGGGAGACCCAGTACTTC CASSQRGQGGETQYF
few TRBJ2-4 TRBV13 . TGTGCCAGCAGCCGTCGGTCCAGGGAAAACATTCAGTACTTC CASSRRSRENIQYF
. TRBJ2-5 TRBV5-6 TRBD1 TGTGCCAGCAGCGTTCTACAGGGGATAGAACTAGAGACCCAGTACTTC CASSVLQGIELETQYF
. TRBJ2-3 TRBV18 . TGTGCCAGCTCACCTCCAGTCACAGATACGCAGTATTTT CASSPPVTDTQYF
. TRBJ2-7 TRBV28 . TGTGCCAGCAGTTTTCAGGGACTGGGTGAGCAGTACTTC CASSFQGLGEQYF
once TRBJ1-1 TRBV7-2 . TGTGCCAGCAGCTTCTACAGGGTCTACACTGAAGCTTTCTTT CASSFYRVYTEAFF
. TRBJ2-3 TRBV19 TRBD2 TGTGCCAGTAGTATAGGTGGACTAGCGGGGATCACAGATACGCAGTATTTT CASSIGGLAGITDTQYF